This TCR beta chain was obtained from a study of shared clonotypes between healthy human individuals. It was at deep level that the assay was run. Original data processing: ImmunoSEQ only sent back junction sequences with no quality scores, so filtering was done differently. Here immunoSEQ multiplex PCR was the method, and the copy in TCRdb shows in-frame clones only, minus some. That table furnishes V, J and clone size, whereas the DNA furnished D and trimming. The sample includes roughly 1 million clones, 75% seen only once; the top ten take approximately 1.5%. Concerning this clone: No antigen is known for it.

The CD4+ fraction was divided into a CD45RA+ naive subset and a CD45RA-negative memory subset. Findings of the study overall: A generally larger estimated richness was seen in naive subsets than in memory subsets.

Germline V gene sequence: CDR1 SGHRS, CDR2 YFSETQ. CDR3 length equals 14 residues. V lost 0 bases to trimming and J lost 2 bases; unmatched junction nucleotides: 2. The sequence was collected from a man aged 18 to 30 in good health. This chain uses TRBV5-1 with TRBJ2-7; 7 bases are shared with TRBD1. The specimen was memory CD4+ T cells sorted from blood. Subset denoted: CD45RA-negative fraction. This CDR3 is CASSLEGQTYEQYF. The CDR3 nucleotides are TGCGCCAGCAGCTTGGAGGGACAGACCTACGAGCAGTACTTC.